This entry describes one T cell receptor beta chain. What it recognizes is unknown. The table came from immunoSEQ multiplex PCR; TCRdb's copy has only in-frame clones and leaves some out. The sample yields 100,000 or so clones, around 90% seen once. The record originates from a study of OX40 agonist ivuxolimab in advanced cancers. General study findings and limits: On average, CD8+ T cells showed a greater number of expanded clones than CD4+.

Germline CDR1 and CDR2: SNHLY and FYNNEI. The CDR3 totals 13 residues. Trimming stripped 3 bases from V and 5 bases from J, with 11 bases between. This sequence originates from an adult with an advanced solid tumor such as melanoma, head and neck, liver or kidney cancer. Sequenced material: CD4+ or CD8+ T cells sorted from blood, taken in a trial of the OX40 agonist ivuxolimab. This chain links TRBV2 with TRBJ2-7; D is possibly TRBD2 (6 bases). The CDR3 nucleotides read TGTGCCAGCAGTGACCGGGAGATAAACGAGCAGTACTTC. Encoded protein: CASSDREINEQYF.